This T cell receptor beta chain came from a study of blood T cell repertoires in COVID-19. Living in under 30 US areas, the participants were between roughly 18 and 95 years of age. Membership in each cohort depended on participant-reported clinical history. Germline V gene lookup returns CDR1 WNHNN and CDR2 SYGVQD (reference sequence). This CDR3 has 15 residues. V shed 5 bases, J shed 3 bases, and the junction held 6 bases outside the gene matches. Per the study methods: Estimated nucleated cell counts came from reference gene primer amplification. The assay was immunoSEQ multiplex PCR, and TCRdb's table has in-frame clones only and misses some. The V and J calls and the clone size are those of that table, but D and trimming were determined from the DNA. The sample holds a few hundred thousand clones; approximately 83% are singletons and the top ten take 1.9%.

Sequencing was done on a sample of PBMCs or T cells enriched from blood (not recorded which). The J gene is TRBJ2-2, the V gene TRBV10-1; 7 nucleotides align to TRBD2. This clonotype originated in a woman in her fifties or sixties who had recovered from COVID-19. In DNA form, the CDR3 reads TGCGCCAGCAGTACAGGACTAGGATACACCGGGGAGCTGTTTTTT. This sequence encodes CASSTGLGYTGELFF.